These 30 T cell receptor beta chains were sequenced from one sample in a study of T cells in Graves' hyperthyroidism and ophthalmopathy. RNA transcripts gave rise to amplified TCR beta CDR3 regions. Researchers ran a first-round RT-PCR on the TCR CDR3 using the HTBI primer set. Using its own MiXCR run on the multiplex PCR reads, TCRdb lists one record per CDR3 protein. The table shows fewer than 550,000 distinct CDR3 sequences, with around a sixth occurring only once. The source material was blood. The receptors originated from a woman aged 18-29 years with Graves' hyperthyroidism.

This clonotype was found once. This chain uses TRBV12-3 or TRBV12-4 with TRBJ1-1; D gene ambiguous. V was trimmed by 5 bases and J by 4 bases, leaving 14 bases between them. The CDR3 runs to 14 residues. The CDR3 here is CASSETHLITEAFF. CDR3 sequence (DNA): TGTGCCAGCAGTGAAACCCACTTAATCACTGAAGCTTTCTTT.

This clonotype turned up a few times. This chain joins TRBV5-4 and TRBJ2-7, with a tentative D call TRBD1 (6 bases). Trimming shortened V by 1 base and J by 2 bases, and 10 bases separated the two germline ends. CDR1 and CDR2 (germline): SGHNT, YYREEE (reference sequence). The CDR3 contains 14 residues. The CDR3 DNA sequence: TGTGCCAGCAGCTTGTTTGGGGGCGCCTACGAGCAGTACTTC. It is translated as CASSLFGGAYEQYF.

This clonotype has a count of ten or more. The CDR3 here is CATSDFNAETGVWGYTF. Here the CDR3 DNA reads TGTGCCACCAGTGATTTTAACGCTGAGACAGGAGTTTGGGGCTACACCTTC. The chain combines TRBV24-1 with TRBJ1-2, with D perhaps TRBD1 (6 bases). This CDR3 is built from 17 residues. Germline-derived CDR1 and CDR2 are KGHDR and SFDVKD. The V and J ends lost 1 base and 8 bases respectively, with 22 bases between them.

This clonotype was seen a handful of times. This may come from a read error, since a much larger clone is one base off. The J gene is TRBJ1-1, the V gene TRBV12-5; D is perhaps TRBD1 (5 bases). The germline V and J ends were trimmed by 4 bases and 5 bases, with 14 bases remaining between them. Germline V gene data show CDR1 as LGHNT and CDR2 as FRNRAP. The CDR3 runs to 14 residues. The CDR3 sequence is CASGSVGGKTEAFF. The CDR3 DNA sequence: TGTGCTAGTGGTTCGGTCGGGGGGAAGACTGAAGCTTTCTTT.

The chain employs TRBV19 and TRBJ2-6; D is unresolved. V was clipped by 7 bases and J by 0 bases, with 25 bases between them. CDR1 is LNHDA, CDR2 SQIVND, per germline (reference sequence). The CDR3 loop spans 20 amino acids. The CDR3 DNA is TGTGCCAGTACCCTCACCCCTGTAAAGCAGAATATCTCTGGGGCCAACGTCCTGACTTTC. Translated: CASTLTPVKQNISGANVLTF.

The chain joins TRBV11-2 to TRBJ2-1, with D hard to call. Germline CDR1 and CDR2: SGHAT and FQNNGV. This CDR3 is 12 amino acids long. V was clipped by 4 bases and J by 8 bases, with 9 bases between them. The CDR3 DNA reads as TGTGCCAGCAGCTCCGCCGGGCATGAGCAGTTCTTC. It encodes CASSSAGHEQFF.

This clonotype was detected ten times or more. J is TRBJ1-2 and V is TRBV6-5; unclear D gene. The CDR3 runs to 13 residues. Trimming took 0 bases from V and 4 from J, leaving 6 bases between them. CDR1 and CDR2 (germline): MNHEY, SVGAGI. The CDR3 is CASSYSPSYGYTF. The CDR3 coding sequence is TGTGCCAGCAGTTACTCCCCCAGCTATGGCTACACCTTC.

The V gene is TRBV10-3, the J gene TRBJ2-2, with 7 bases aligning to TRBD1. Losses at the gene ends were 2 bases for V and 4 bases for J; bases not matched to a gene: 7. Germline V CDR1 and CDR2: ENHRY, SYGVKD. This CDR3 spans 16 amino acids. The CDR3 here is CAISEKGAGGTGELFF. In DNA form, the CDR3 reads TGTGCCATCAGTGAGAAGGGGGCAGGGGGCACCGGGGAGCTGTTTTTT.

This clonotype was observed many times. This rearrangement joins TRBV7-3 to TRBJ2-1; 8 bases fit TRBD2. Per germline, CDR1 SGHTA and CDR2 FQGTGA. V gave up 5 bases and J gave up 8 bases; unmatched junction bases: 5. The CDR3 has 13 residues. This chain's CDR3 is CASSPGLAYEQFF. The CDR3 DNA reads TGTGCCAGCAGCCCAGGACTAGCCTATGAGCAGTTCTTC.

In this sample, this clonotype turned up many times. The chain recombines TRBV12-3 or TRBV12-4 with TRBJ1-2, with D tentatively TRBD1 (6 bases). Trimming cost V 10 bases and J 4 bases, with 16 bases left between them. This CDR3 has 13 residues. DNA for the CDR3: TGTGCCACGTCGGGGGGGCGAGGCTATGGCTACACCTTC. Its protein is CATSGGRGYGYTF.

This clonotype was found many times. CDR3 DNA: TGTGCCAGCTCTGCGAGGGGTGCGGTCTCTAGCACAGATACGCAGTATTTT. Translating gives CASSARGAVSSTDTQYF. V usage is TRBV7-8 and J usage is TRBJ2-3, with D possibly called TRBD1 or TRBD2 (5 bases each). CDR1 and CDR2 from the germline V gene are SGHVS and FQNEAQ. V was shortened by 8 bases and J by 0 bases, with 21 bases between the two germline ends. This CDR3 comprises 17 residues.

The sample holds many counts of this clonotype. DNA for the CDR3: TGTGCCAGCAGTTACTCGTATCAGGCCCAGGGCCACGAGCAGTACTTC. Its translation is CASSYSYQAQGHEQYF. The chain combines TRBV6-5 with TRBJ2-7; weak D call: TRBD1 (5 bases). The CDR3 sequence is 16 residues long. The V end was cut by 0 bases, the J end by 5 bases, with 17 bases between. Germline V gene sequence: CDR1 MNHEY, CDR2 SVGAGI.

This clonotype was observed many times. The gene calls are TRBV19 and TRBJ1-1; TRBD1 aligns across 8 bases. Germline assignment: CDR1 LNHDA and CDR2 SQIVND (reference sequence). The CDR3 has 15 residues. The V segment lost 3 bases and the J segment 0 bases; nucleotides outside the gene matches: 3. Here the CDR3 DNA reads TGTGCCAGTAGTATCCAGGGGGCAATGAACACTGAAGCTTTCTTT. It translates to CASSIQGAMNTEAFF.

This clonotype was seen many times. V is TRBV5-1 and J is TRBJ2-3; D is undetermined. V lost 3 bases, J lost 4 bases, and 12 bases lay in between. Germline V gene lookup returns CDR1 SGHRS and CDR2 YFSETQ. The CDR3 is 14 amino acids. CDR3 sequence (DNA): TGCGCCAGCAGCTCACCTAAGGGTCCAGATACGCAGTATTTT. Its protein product is CASSSPKGPDTQYF.

This clonotype was counted at least ten times. The chain uses TRBV5-6 and TRBJ1-6; 9 bases map to TRBD1. CDR1 and CDR2 (germline): SGHDT, YYEEEE. Trimming removed 0 bases from V and 5 bases from J; junction bases left unmatched: 0. This CDR3 has 15 amino acids. The CDR3 DNA sequence: TGTGCCAGCAGCTTGGGACAGGGGGATAATTCACCCCTCCACTTT. Translation gives CASSLGQGDNSPLHF. Full variable domain (missing parts from reference TRBV5-6 and TRBJ1-6): DAGVTQSPTHLIKTRGQQVTLRCSPKSGHDTVSWYQQALGQGPQFIFQYYEEEERQRGNFPDRFSGHQFPNYSSELNVNALLLGDSALYLCASSLGQGDNSPLHFGNGTRLTVT.

Concerning this clonotype itself: Being one base from a much bigger clone, this may be a read error. The genes are TRBV6-2 or TRBV6-3 and TRBJ2-4; possibly TRBD1 for D (7 bases). The CDR3 is 16 amino acids. The germline CDR1 and CDR2 sequences are MNHEY and SVGEGT. Deletions cut 6 bases from V and 8 bases from J, with 23 bases between. CDR3 in DNA: TGTGCCAGCAGGAAGGGGGCTAGCGTTAGAGAACACATTCAGTACTTC. Protein: CASRKGASVREHIQYF.

This clonotype occurred a few times. V and J are TRBV2 and TRBJ2-4, with 10 bases lining up with TRBD2. The CDR3 runs to 15 residues. J gave up 3 bases and V 5 bases, and 4 bases lay outside the gene matches. Germline lookup yields CDR1 SNHLY and CDR2 FYNNEI. This chain's CDR3 is CASSPSGRVKNIQYF. Here the CDR3 DNA reads TGTGCCAGCAGTCCTAGCGGGAGAGTCAAAAACATTCAGTACTTC.

This clonotype was found many times. The gene calls are TRBV5-1 and TRBJ2-7, with D perhaps assigned TRBD1 or TRBD2 (5 bases each). CDR1 is SGHRS and CDR2 is YFSETQ in the germline V gene. This CDR3 region has 15 residues. V lost 2 bases, J lost 2 bases, and 14 bases lay in between. In nucleotides, the CDR3 is TGCGCCAGCAGCTTAAGAAGTTGGGACGCCTACGAGCAGTACTTC. It encodes CASSLRSWDAYEQYF.

This clonotype was recorded many times. The chain links TRBV28 to TRBJ1-5, with 7 bases aligning to TRBD1. The germline V gene encodes CDR1 MDHEN and CDR2 SYDVKM. This CDR3 is 16 amino acids long. V shed 6 bases, J shed 6 bases, and the junction held 14 bases outside the gene matches. In nucleotides, the CDR3 is TGTGCCAGCAGGACCTTGGGCAGGGGGGAGGGTCAGCCCCAGCATTTT. This gives the protein CASRTLGRGEGQPQHF.

This chain uses TRBV14 with TRBJ2-1, with TRBD2 identical over 8 bases. J gave up 9 bases and V 6 bases, and 7 bases lay outside the gene matches. This CDR3 contains 13 residues. Germline V gene data show CDR1 as SGHDN and CDR2 as FVKESK. The DNA for the CDR3 is TGTGCCAGCAGACGAACGGGAGGGCCTGAGCAGTTCTTC. It encodes CASRRTGGPEQFF.

The V call is TRBV12-3 or TRBV12-4, the J call TRBJ2-3, with 9 bases that match TRBD2. This CDR3 is built from 16 residues. Trimming took 6 bases from V and 2 from J; bases not matched to a gene: 9. The DNA for the CDR3 is TGTGCCAGCAGCCCTCCCCAGCGGGAGGCCACAGATACGCAGTATTTT. It is translated as CASSPPQREATDTQYF.

This clonotype was observed at least ten times. The chain couples TRBV20-1 to TRBJ2-7, with D perhaps assigned TRBD1 or TRBD2 (5 bases each). Germline values: CDR1 DFQATT, CDR2 SNEGSKA (reference sequence). The V end was cut by 0 bases, the J end by 0 bases, with 15 bases between. This CDR3 has 16 amino acids. The CDR3 DNA reads TGCAGTGCTAGAGATACCGGGACGCAGAGCTCCTACGAGCAGTACTTC. Its protein product is CSARDTGTQSSYEQYF.

In its sample, this clonotype was seen many times. The genes are TRBV30 and TRBJ2-7; D may be TRBD2 (7 bases). The CDR3 extends over 14 amino acids. Germline V gives CDR1 GTSNPN, CDR2 SVGIG (reference sequence). V shed 1 base and J shed 2 bases, with 12 bases lying between them. This CDR3 reads CAWSEDSGAYEQYF. DNA of the CDR3: TGTGCCTGGAGTGAGGACAGCGGGGCCTACGAGCAGTACTTC.

The chain links TRBV5-6 to TRBJ2-5, with a tentative D call TRBD2 (6 bases). This CDR3 is built from 15 residues. V shed 4 bases and J shed 2 bases, with 15 bases lying between them. Germline V lookup: CDR1 SGHDT, CDR2 YYEEEE. CDR3 region: CASSRGTEVQETQYF. The CDR3 nucleotides read TGTGCCAGCAGCCGGGGGACGGAGGTACAAGAGACCCAGTACTTC.

The genes are TRBV7-8 and TRBJ2-3; the D gene is possibly TRBD2 (5 bases). The ends were cut back, 5 bases at V and 6 bases at J, with 21 bases in the middle. Per the germline V gene, CDR1 is SGHVS and CDR2 is FQNEAQ. This CDR3 has 16 residues. The CDR3 spells CASSRVSGLESDTQYF. CDR3 DNA: TGTGCCAGCAGCCGAGTCTCCGGACTGGAAAGTGATACGCAGTATTTT.

This rearrangement joins TRBV19 to TRBJ2-2, with 8 nucleotides matching TRBD1. The CDR3 spans 16 residues. J gave up 3 bases and V 5 bases, and 8 bases lay outside the gene matches. Per germline, CDR1 LNHDA and CDR2 SQIVND (reference sequence). For the CDR3, the DNA is TGTGCCAGTAGTCCCAAGGCACAGGGGGACACCGGGGAGCTGTTTTTT. It codes for CASSPKAQGDTGELFF.

This clonotype showed up just a few times. The rearrangement uses TRBV7-3 and TRBJ1-1; unclear D gene. V gave up 7 bases and J gave up 0 bases, with 9 bases separating them. CDR3 length: 13 residues. The germline V gene encodes CDR1 SGHTA and CDR2 FQGTGA. CDR3 sequence (DNA): TGTGCCAGCAACCCCGGCGTGAACACTGAAGCTTTCTTT. It is translated as CASNPGVNTEAFF.

This clonotype was counted at least ten times. The genes are TRBV19 and TRBJ1-1, with D perhaps matching TRBD1 (6 bases). This CDR3 has 14 amino acids. Per germline, CDR1 LNHDA and CDR2 SQIVND (reference sequence). The germline V and J ends were trimmed by 10 bases and 2 bases, with 17 bases remaining between them. CDR3 coding DNA: TGTGCCACCCAAGTCGGGGGCATTAACACTGAAGCTTTCTTT. This sequence encodes CATQVGGINTEAFF.

This clonotype was counted ten times or more. The chain recombines TRBV20-1 with TRBJ2-3; TRBD1 matches 8 bases. CDR3 size: 15 residues. V shed 6 bases and J 3 bases; nucleotides not matched to a gene: 11. Per germline, CDR1 DFQATT and CDR2 SNEGSKA (reference sequence). CDR3: CSATSGQGRTDTQYF. CDR3 in DNA: TGCAGTGCCACGTCTGGACAGGGAAGAACAGATACGCAGTATTTT.

This clonotype was seen ten or more times. This chain connects TRBV30 to TRBJ2-5; D perhaps matches TRBD1 (7 bases). Germline CDR1 reads GTSNPN; CDR2 reads SVGIG (reference sequence). The CDR3 spans 14 residues. Trimming shortened V by 3 bases and J by 5 bases, and 16 bases separated the two germline ends. CDR3 DNA: TGTGCCTGGAGCGCGGGACAGTTAATGGAGACCCAGTACTTC. Protein: CAWSAGQLMETQYF.